This T cell receptor beta chain was sequenced during a study of cytomegalovirus exposure and HLA in healthy donors. Germline assignment: CDR1 MDHEN and CDR2 SYDVKM. This CDR3 contains 20 residues. Trimming took 4 bases from V and 2 from J, leaving 30 bases between them. Points on this clone: Its antigen remains unknown.

The donors (healthy individuals) were bone marrow donors. Regarding the study as a whole: Donors belonging to an Asian-associated ancestry cluster reportedly showed fewer N-insertions in productive TCRs than the roughly 700-donor mean, according to what a later analysis found. The authors enumerated some 160 TCR beta chains as linked to cytomegalovirus.

The PCR ran on 60 Vbeta and 13 Jbeta primers. Using immunoSEQ multiplex PCR, the repertoire was profiled, and TCRdb retains in-frame clones only, with some absent. Recorded for this sample: 65,000 to 95,000 clones. The source material was PBMCs. The clonotype originates from a young man in good health and CMV-seronegative. The rearrangement uses TRBV28 and TRBJ2-7, with D perhaps matching TRBD2 (7 bases). The CDR3 DNA follows: TGTGCCAGCAGTTCCGGGGGGCCGGGTACATCTAAGGTAGGCCCCTACGAGCAGTACTTC. This codes for CASSSGGPGTSKVGPYEQYF.